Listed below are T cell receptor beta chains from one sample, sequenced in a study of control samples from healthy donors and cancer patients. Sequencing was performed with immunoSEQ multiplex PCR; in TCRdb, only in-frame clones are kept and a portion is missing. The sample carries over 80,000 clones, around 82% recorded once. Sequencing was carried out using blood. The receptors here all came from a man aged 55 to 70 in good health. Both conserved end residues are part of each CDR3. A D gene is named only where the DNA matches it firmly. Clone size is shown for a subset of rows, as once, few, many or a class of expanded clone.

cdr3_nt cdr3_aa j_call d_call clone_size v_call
TGTGCCAGTAGCCCACTTACAGGGACTAGGGTGGCCCAGCATTTT CASSPLTGTRVAQHF TRBJ1-5 . . TRBV19
TGCGCCAGCAGCTTGGAGCTAGCGGGAGGGCCCTATGAGACCCAGTACTTC CASSLELAGGPYETQYF TRBJ2-5 TRBD2 . TRBV5-1
TGTGCCTGGAGTGTAGGAGGGGAGCAGTACTTC CAWSVGGEQYF TRBJ2-7 . . TRBV30
TGTGCCAGCAGAAGGACAGCGAACACCGGGGAGCTGTTTTTT CASRRTANTGELFF TRBJ2-2 . . TRBV6-6
TGTGCCAGCTCACCCGGAACTAGCGGGACCTCCTACGAGCAGTACTTC CASSPGTSGTSYEQYF TRBJ2-7 TRBD2 . TRBV18
TGCAGCGTAACAGGGGGCACCTACAATGAGCAGTTCTTC CSVTGGTYNEQFF TRBJ2-1 TRBD1 . TRBV29-1
TGTGCCACCAGGGACAGCCACTACAATGAGCAGTTCTTC CATRDSHYNEQFF TRBJ2-1 TRBD1 . TRBV19
TGTGCCAGCAGCGGGGGGGTGGCAGAAGAGACCCAGTACTTC CASSGGVAEETQYF TRBJ2-5 . . TRBV9
TGTGCCAGTAGTATTGGATCGACTGCGCCGGCCTATGGCTACACCTTC CASSIGSTAPAYGYTF TRBJ1-2 . . TRBV19
TGTGCCAGCAGCCCCACTAGCGCTTCCTACAATGAGCAGTTCTTC CASSPTSASYNEQFF TRBJ2-1 TRBD2 once TRBV7-6
TGTGCCAGCACCACATCTACCGGGCGCAATGAGCAGTTCTTC CASTTSTGRNEQFF TRBJ2-1 . . TRBV7-9
TGTGCCACCATGGGGAGAAACAATGAGCAGTTCTTC CATMGRNNEQFF TRBJ2-1 . . TRBV24-1
TGTGCCAGCAGCCGATACAGGGGGCAATACGAGCAGTACTTC CASSRYRGQYEQYF TRBJ2-7 TRBD1 . TRBV14
TGTGCCAGCAGCTTAGCGGGGGGGAGGGGCACAGATACGCAGTATTTT CASSLAGGRGTDTQYF TRBJ2-3 TRBD2 . TRBV3-1/TRBV3-2
TGTGCCAGTAGTATTGGGGCGGTTTCTCTCTCTGGAAACACCATATATTTT CASSIGAVSLSGNTIYF TRBJ1-3 . . TRBV19
TGTGCCTGGAGTGTACACAGACAGGGAACTGAAAAACTGTTTTTT CAWSVHRQGTEKLFF TRBJ1-4 TRBD1 . TRBV30
TGTGCCAGCAGCTTAGTGGGACTAGCGGGCCCCGAATTAGACTTC CASSLVGLAGPELDF TRBJ2-7 TRBD2 . TRBV7-6
TGTGCCAGCAGTTTATACGGGGTCCTGGACCAAGAGACCCAGTACTTC CASSLYGVLDQETQYF TRBJ2-5 . . TRBV27
TGTGCCAGCTCAGGGGTCCCCTCCTCAATCTCCTACAATGAGCAGTTCTTC CASSGVPSSISYNEQFF TRBJ2-1 . . TRBV19
TGTGCCAGCAGTGGATCCGGGACACCACTGGGCCAGCCCCAGCATTTT CASSGSGTPLGQPQHF TRBJ1-5 . . TRBV28